This TCR beta chain was obtained from a study of blood T cell repertoires in COVID-19. On the study more broadly: Samples taken during acute and convalescent COVID-19 were collected in the United States, Italy and Spain. The cDNA or gDNA used as material had been derived from T cells, B-cell-depleted T cells, or PBMCs.

Original processing notes: Counts of nucleated cells, estimated from reference gene primer amplification, were obtained. Libraries were prepared by immunoSEQ multiplex PCR; TCRdb keeps only in-frame clonotypes and omits some of them. The DNA gave D and trimming, while V, J and clone size come from that table. The table lists 15,000 to 20,000 clones, around nine tenths of them singletons, with 11% in the top ten. With 6 bases removed from V and 3 bases from J, the gap between germline ends came to 16 bases. From germline, CDR1 is SGHDT and CDR2 YYEEEE. The CDR3 runs to 14 residues. The chain has TRBV5-6 and TRBJ2-7, with a tentative D call TRBD2 (6 bases). The clonotype was recovered from a human donor in a cohort sampled during active COVID-19. Input material: peripheral blood. The CDR3 loop reads CASTGNGGIYEQYF. CDR3 coding DNA: TGTGCCAGCACCGGGAACGGGGGAATCTACGAGCAGTACTTC.